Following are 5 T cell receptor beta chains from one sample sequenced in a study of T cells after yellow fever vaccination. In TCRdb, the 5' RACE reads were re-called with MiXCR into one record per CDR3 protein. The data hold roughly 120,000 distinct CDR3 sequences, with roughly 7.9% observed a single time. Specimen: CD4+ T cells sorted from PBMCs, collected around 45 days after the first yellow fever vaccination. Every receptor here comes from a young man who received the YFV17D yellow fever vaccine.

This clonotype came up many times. CDR3 sequence reads: CSARDNHGTDTQYF. CDR3 coding DNA: TGCAGTGCTAGAGATAATCACGGCACAGATACGCAGTATTTT. This chain joins TRBV20-1 and TRBJ2-3; D is uncertain. The ends were cut back, 0 bases at V and 1 base at J, with 8 bases in the middle. CDR1 is DFQATT and CDR2 is SNEGSKA in the germline V gene (reference sequence). This CDR3 comprises 14 residues.

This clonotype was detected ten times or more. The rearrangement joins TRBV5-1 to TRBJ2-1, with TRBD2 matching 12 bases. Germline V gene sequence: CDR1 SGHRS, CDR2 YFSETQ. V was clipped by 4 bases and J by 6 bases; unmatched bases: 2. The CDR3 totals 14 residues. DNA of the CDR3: TGCGCCAGCAGCCTAGCGGGGGGGCCCAATGAGCAGTTCTTC. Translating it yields CASSLAGGPNEQFF.

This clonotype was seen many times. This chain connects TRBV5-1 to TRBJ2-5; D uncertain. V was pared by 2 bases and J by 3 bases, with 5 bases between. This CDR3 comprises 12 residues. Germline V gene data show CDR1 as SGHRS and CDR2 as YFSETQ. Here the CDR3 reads CASSLTEETQYF. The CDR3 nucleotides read TGCGCCAGCAGCTTAACAGAAGAGACCCAGTACTTC.

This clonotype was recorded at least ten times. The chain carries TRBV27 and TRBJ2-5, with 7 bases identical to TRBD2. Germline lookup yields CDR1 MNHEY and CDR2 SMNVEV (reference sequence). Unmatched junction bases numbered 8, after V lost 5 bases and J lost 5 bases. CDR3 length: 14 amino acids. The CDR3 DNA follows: TGTGCCAGCAGTGTCCAGCGGGGTCGGGAGACCCAGTACTTC. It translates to CASSVQRGRETQYF.

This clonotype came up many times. The CDR3 region is CASSLGGNTIYF. In DNA, the CDR3 is TGTGCCAGCAGTTTAGGGGGAAACACCATATATTTT. The chain couples TRBV12-3 or TRBV12-4 to TRBJ1-3, with no clear D. This CDR3 is 12 amino acids long. Trimming stripped 1 base from V and 4 bases from J, with 2 bases between.